These 27 T cell receptor beta chains were sequenced from one sample in a study of blood T cell repertoires in COVID-19. The method was immunoSEQ multiplex PCR; TCRdb's version includes in-frame clones alone and lacks a portion of them. This table holds some 160,000 clones, 85% found once. Sequencing input: PBMCs or T cells enriched from blood (not recorded which). All receptors derive from a woman aged 40 to 50 who had recovered from COVID-19.

The chain recombines TRBV6-1 with TRBJ1-2; 9 positions match TRBD1. CDR3 length: 17 residues. Germline lookup yields CDR1 MNHNS and CDR2 SASEGT. V lost 3 bases, J lost 4 bases, and 12 bases stayed unmatched. The CDR3, as DNA: TGTGCCAGCAGTGAGCCGGGACAGGGTACCGGCTCCTATGGCTACACCTTC. It translates to CASSEPGQGTGSYGYTF.

This chain uses TRBV9 with TRBJ2-7; 10 positions match TRBD2. The CDR3 sequence is 17 residues long. V lost 4 bases and J lost 2; bases outside the gene matches: 12. CDR1 and CDR2 from the germline V gene are SGDLS and YYNGEE. The CDR3 loop is CASSPRGGLAGAYEQYF. CDR3 bases: TGTGCCAGCAGCCCCCGGGGCGGGCTAGCGGGGGCCTACGAGCAGTACTTC.

The V and J genes are TRBV4-1 and TRBJ1-6; TRBD1 might be the D (5 bases). From germline, CDR1 is MGHRA and CDR2 YSYEKL. The CDR3 length is 16 residues. Trimming took 1 base from V and 3 from J, leaving 10 bases between them. The CDR3 sequence: CASSQVPGVYNSPLHF. CDR3 sequence (DNA): TGCGCCAGCAGCCAAGTTCCGGGGGTCTATAATTCACCCCTCCACTTT.

The rearrangement uses TRBV2 and TRBJ1-6, with TRBD1 as a possible D gene (5 bases). The CDR3 is 15 residues long. V lost 2 bases to trimming and J lost 5 bases, with 10 bases between them. CDR1 is SNHLY and CDR2 is FYNNEI in the germline V gene. CDR3 bases: TGTGCCAGCAGTGAAAATGGGGCACATAATTCACCCCTCCACTTT. Residues: CASSENGAHNSPLHF.

This clone was recorded many times. The gene calls are TRBV5-1 and TRBJ2-1, with D possibly being TRBD2 (5 bases). Germline-derived CDR1 and CDR2 are SGHRS and YFSETQ. The CDR3 totals 16 residues. V shed 0 bases and J shed 5 bases, with 15 bases lying between them. This CDR3 reads CASSLAFDTTNNEQFF. The CDR3 region has the DNA TGCGCCAGCAGCTTGGCCTTCGATACGACTAACAATGAGCAGTTCTTC.

The V and J genes are TRBV7-9 and TRBJ1-1, with D possibly TRBD1 on 6 matching bases. CDR1 and CDR2 from the germline V gene are SEHNR and FQNEAQ (reference sequence). The CDR3 spans 15 residues. Trimming took off 5 bases at V and 4 bases at J, with 17 bases between the two ends. CDR3 sequence: CASSHPGQKITEAFF. CDR3 coding DNA: TGTGCCAGCAGCCATCCCGGACAGAAAATCACTGAAGCTTTCTTT.

The V call is TRBV3-1 (or the pseudogene TRBV3-2), the J call TRBJ2-3; a weak D match, TRBD2 (6 bases). Germline V gives CDR1 LGHDT, CDR2 YNNKEL (reference sequence). V lost 6 bases and J 5 bases, leaving 12 bases between the germline ends. There are 13 residues in the CDR3. The CDR3 protein is CASRLGGVDTQYF. The CDR3 nucleotides read TGTGCCAGCAGACTGGGCGGGGTAGATACGCAGTATTTT.

The chain carries TRBV5-5 and TRBJ1-1; maybe TRBD1 (6 bases). Germline V gene lookup returns CDR1 SGHKS and CDR2 YYEKEE (reference sequence). This CDR3 region has 14 residues. V was cut by 4 bases and J by 1 base, with 11 bases left in between. The CDR3 reads CASSNRVENTEAFF. The DNA of the CDR3 is TGTGCCAGCAGCAACAGGGTCGAGAACACTGAAGCTTTCTTT.

This chain joins TRBV5-1 and TRBJ1-2; TRBD1 matches 7 bases. J gave up 3 bases and V 3 bases, and 8 bases lay outside the gene matches. Per germline, CDR1 SGHRS and CDR2 YFSETQ. This CDR3 region has 15 residues. The CDR3 DNA reads as TGCGCCAGCAGCTCCGGGACAGCCTACGACTATGGCTACACCTTC. Translated: CASSSGTAYDYGYTF.

The chain is built from TRBV27 and TRBJ1-1; tentative D call: TRBD1 (6 bases). The CDR3 is 16 amino acids. V was shortened by 2 bases and J by 2 bases, with 15 bases between the two germline ends. Germline assignment: CDR1 MNHEY and CDR2 SMNVEV (reference sequence). The CDR3 region is CASSLTAGVGNTEAFF. CDR3 DNA: TGTGCCAGCAGTTTAACGGCAGGGGTGGGAAACACTGAAGCTTTCTTT.

The rearrangement joins TRBV9 to TRBJ2-2; D perhaps matches TRBD1 (6 bases). The V gene's germline CDR1 is SGDLS and CDR2 YYNGEE. Between the trimmed V and J ends, which lost 3 bases and 5 bases, there was a span of 11 bases. This CDR3 comprises 14 residues. The CDR3 loop is CASSEGERTGELFF. The CDR3 DNA is TGTGCCAGCAGCGAGGGGGAAAGGACCGGGGAGCTGTTTTTT.

The chain is built from TRBV5-1 and TRBJ2-7; TRBD2 aligns across 12 bases. V lost 2 bases and J lost 6; bases outside the gene matches: 6. The length of the CDR3 is 15 residues. CDR1 is SGHRS, CDR2 YFSETQ, per germline. The CDR3 sequence is CASSFTLAGGTEQYF. The CDR3 DNA sequence: TGCGCCAGCAGCTTCACCCTAGCGGGGGGGACCGAGCAGTACTTC.

The J gene is TRBJ2-2, the V gene TRBV2, with D maybe TRBD1 (6 bases). The germline CDR1 and CDR2 sequences are SNHLY and FYNNEI. This CDR3 region has 15 residues. V lost 8 bases to trimming and J lost 4 bases, with 17 bases between them. For the CDR3, the DNA is TGTGCCAGCTACCCACAGGGCCCCCTCACCGGGGAGCTGTTTTTT. Encoded protein: CASYPQGPLTGELFF.

The J gene is TRBJ2-2, the V gene TRBV3-1 (or the pseudogene TRBV3-2); the match to TRBD1 covers 8 bases. Germline CDR1 reads LGHDT; CDR2 reads YNNKEL (reference sequence). The J segment lost 1 base and the V segment lost 4 bases, leaving 8 bases of the junction unmatched. This CDR3 comprises 17 residues. The CDR3 nucleotides read TGTGCCAGCAGCCCGCTCCTAGGGACAGGGAACACCGGGGAGCTGTTTTTT. This encodes CASSPLLGTGNTGELFF.

This clone was detected once. The rearrangement links TRBV5-5 to TRBJ2-1; D uncertain. V was clipped by 0 bases and J by 0 bases, with 10 bases between them. The CDR3 spans 16 residues. CDR1 and CDR2 from the germline V gene are SGHKS and YYEKEE (reference sequence). As DNA, the CDR3 is TGTGCCAGCAGCTTGGCGGTCTCGAGCTCCTACAATGAGCAGTTCTTC. This encodes CASSLAVSSSYNEQFF. The variable domain in full, with the rest retrieved from reference TRBV5-5 and TRBJ2-1, is DAGVTQSPTHLIKTRGQQVTLRCSPISGHKSVSWYQQVLGQGPQFIFQYYEKEERGRGNFPDRFSARQFPNYSSELNVNALLLGDSALYLCASSLAVSSSYNEQFFGPGTRLTVL.

The chain combines TRBV9 with TRBJ2-2; 11 bases fit TRBD2. CDR3 length: 17 amino acids. Losses at the gene ends were 3 bases for V and 4 bases for J; bases not matched to a gene: 8. Per germline, CDR1 SGDLS and CDR2 YYNGEE. CDR3 protein: CASSGQDGLAGTGELFF. The CDR3 bases are TGTGCCAGCAGCGGACAGGACGGACTAGCGGGCACCGGGGAGCTGTTTTTT.

The CDR3 DNA follows: TGTGCCAGCAGAATACCCAGGGGCTATAATGAAAAACTGTTTTTT. Protein: CASRIPRGYNEKLFF. The V and J genes are TRBV6-4 and TRBJ1-4; D is possibly TRBD1 (6 bases). The V end lost 6 bases, the J end lost 4 bases, and 15 bases lay between the germline ends. The length of the CDR3 is 15 residues. Germline assignment: CDR1 MRHNA and CDR2 SNTAGT.

Remarks on this clone: A junction boundary mismatches the germline segment, possibly from a read error. The chain is built from TRBV7-2 and TRBJ2-7; 8 bases match TRBD2. The CDR3 is 14 amino acids. Germline V gene data show CDR1 as SGHTA and CDR2 as FQGNSA. CDR3 amino acids: CASRLAGSSYEQYF. CDR3 nucleotides: TGTGCCAGCAGATTAGCGGGGAGCTCCTACGAGCAGTACTTC.

The V gene is TRBV7-3, the J gene TRBJ2-1, with 8 bases identical to TRBD2. The germline V gene encodes CDR1 SGHTA and CDR2 FQGTGA. The V segment lost 5 bases and the J segment 5 bases; nucleotides outside the gene matches: 8. CDR3 size: 15 residues. Written as DNA, the CDR3 is TGTGCCAGCAGCCCAGCGGGAGTGGCCAACAATGAGCAGTTCTTC. It encodes CASSPAGVANNEQFF.

The chain has TRBV2 and TRBJ2-7; TRBD2 agrees at 7 bases. The length of the CDR3 is 14 residues. The junction had 8 bases not matched to a gene; V was cut back by 7 bases and J by 2 bases. Germline CDR1 is SNHLY and CDR2 is FYNNEI. The CDR3 nucleotides are TGTGCCAGCATCGAAGGGACTACAACCTACGAGCAGTACTTC. Protein: CASIEGTTTYEQYF.

The rearrangement links TRBV11-2 to TRBJ2-3, with D tentatively TRBD1 (6 bases). This CDR3 has 14 amino acids. Trimming shortened V by 5 bases and J by 0 bases, and 9 bases separated the two germline ends. Germline assignment: CDR1 SGHAT and CDR2 FQNNGV. CDR3 sequence reads: CASSRGGSTDTQYF. The DNA of the CDR3 is TGTGCCAGCAGCAGAGGGGGTAGCACAGATACGCAGTATTTT.

The rearrangement joins TRBV29-1 to TRBJ1-1; a weak D match, TRBD1 (5 bases). The V and J ends lost 4 bases and 0 bases respectively, with 15 bases between them. The CDR3 is 15 residues long. Germline CDR1 reads SQVTM; CDR2 reads ANQGSEA. This CDR3 reads CSVAGQGGLNTEAFF. Here the CDR3 DNA reads TGCAGCGTTGCCGGGCAGGGAGGTTTGAACACTGAAGCTTTCTTT. The full variable domain, completed using reference TRBV29-1 and TRBJ1-1, is SAVISQKPSRDICQRGTSLTIQCQVDSQVTMMFWYRQQPGQSLTLIATANQGSEATYESGFVIDKFPISRPNLTFSTLTVSNMSPEDSSIYLCSVAGQGGLNTEAFFGQGTRLTVV.

This clone was counted a single time. CDR3 sequence (DNA): TGTGCCAGCAGCTTGGGGCCCTCCCCCACTGAAGCTTTCTTT. Encoded protein: CASSLGPSPTEAFF. This chain uses TRBV5-6 with TRBJ1-1; D is uncertain. This CDR3 is 14 amino acids long. The V gene's germline CDR1 is SGHDT and CDR2 YYEEEE. Trimming cost V 0 bases and J 4 bases, with 10 bases left between them.

A single count supports this clone. This sequence joins TRBV29-1 and TRBJ1-1; 7 bases line up with TRBD1. There are 13 residues in the CDR3. Germline values: CDR1 SQVTM, CDR2 ANQGSEA. Trimming took 6 bases from V and 3 from J; bases not matched to a gene: 7. CDR3 sequence reads: CSVRGGSYTEAFF. In nucleotides, the CDR3 is TGCAGCGTCCGAGGGGGCAGCTACACTGAAGCTTTCTTT.

CDR3 bases: TGTGCCAGCAGTGAATTTAGGGGGACAGGGATCTCTGGGGCCAACGTCCTGACTTTC. Its protein product is CASSEFRGTGISGANVLTF. The chain combines TRBV6-1 with TRBJ2-6, with 9 bases identical to TRBD1. Germline values: CDR1 MNHNS, CDR2 SASEGT. This CDR3 spans 19 amino acids. V shed 2 bases and J 0 bases; nucleotides not matched to a gene: 8.

The genes are TRBV7-9 and TRBJ1-1, with no clear D. The germline V and J ends were trimmed by 3 bases and 5 bases, with 7 bases remaining between them. The CDR3 totals 12 residues. CDR1 is SEHNR, CDR2 FQNEAQ, per germline (reference sequence). The CDR3: CASSFKRTEAFF. CDR3 DNA: TGTGCCAGCAGCTTTAAGAGAACTGAAGCTTTCTTT.

The CDR3 region is CSASARGKVDTEAFF. The CDR3 bases are TGCAGTGCTAGTGCGAGGGGGAAAGTGGACACTGAAGCTTTCTTT. V gene TRBV20-1 combines with J gene TRBJ1-1; the D gene is possibly TRBD1 (6 bases). The CDR3 has 15 amino acids. Trimming stripped 3 bases from V and 3 bases from J, with 17 bases between. Germline lookup yields CDR1 DFQATT and CDR2 SNEGSKA (reference sequence).